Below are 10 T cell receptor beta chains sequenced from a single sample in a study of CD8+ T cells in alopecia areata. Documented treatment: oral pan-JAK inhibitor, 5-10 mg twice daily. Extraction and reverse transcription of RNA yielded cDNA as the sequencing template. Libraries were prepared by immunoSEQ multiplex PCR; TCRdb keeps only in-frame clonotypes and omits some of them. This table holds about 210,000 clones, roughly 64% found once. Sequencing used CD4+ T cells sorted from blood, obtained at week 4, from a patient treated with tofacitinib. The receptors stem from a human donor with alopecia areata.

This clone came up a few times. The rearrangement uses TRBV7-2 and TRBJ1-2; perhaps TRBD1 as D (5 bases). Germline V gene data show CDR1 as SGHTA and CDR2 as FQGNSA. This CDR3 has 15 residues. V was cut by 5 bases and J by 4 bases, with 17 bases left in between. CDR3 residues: CASSQTSVRGYGYTF. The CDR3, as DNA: TGTGCCAGCAGCCAAACATCCGTGAGGGGCTATGGCTACACCTTC.

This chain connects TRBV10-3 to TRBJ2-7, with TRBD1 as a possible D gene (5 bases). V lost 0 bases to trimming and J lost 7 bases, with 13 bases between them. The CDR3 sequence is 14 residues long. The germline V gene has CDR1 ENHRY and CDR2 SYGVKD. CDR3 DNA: TGTGCCATCAGTGAGTCCCCAGGGAAGGGTGAGCAGTACTTC. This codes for CAISESPGKGEQYF.

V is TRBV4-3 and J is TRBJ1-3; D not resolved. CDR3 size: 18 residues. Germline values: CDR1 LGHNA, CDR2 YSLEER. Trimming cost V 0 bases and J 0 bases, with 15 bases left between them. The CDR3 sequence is CASSQEPVRANSGNTIYF. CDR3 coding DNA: TGCGCCAGCAGCCAAGAACCCGTCCGAGCCAACTCTGGAAACACCATATATTTT.

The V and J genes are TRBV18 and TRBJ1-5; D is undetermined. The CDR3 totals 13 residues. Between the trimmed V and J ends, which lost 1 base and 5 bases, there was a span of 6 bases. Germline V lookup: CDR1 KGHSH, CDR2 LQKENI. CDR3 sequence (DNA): TGTGCCAGCTCACCACGCCTCGATCAGCCCCAGCATTTT. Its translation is CASSPRLDQPQHF.

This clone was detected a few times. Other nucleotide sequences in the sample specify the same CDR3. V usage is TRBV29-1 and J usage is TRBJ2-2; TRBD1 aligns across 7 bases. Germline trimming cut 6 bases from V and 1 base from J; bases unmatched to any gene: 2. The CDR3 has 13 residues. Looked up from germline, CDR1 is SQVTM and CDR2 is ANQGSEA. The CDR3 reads CSVRQGNTGELFF. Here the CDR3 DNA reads TGCAGCGTAAGACAGGGGAACACCGGGGAGCTGTTTTTT.

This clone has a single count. CDR3 loop: CATSRQRGAKNIQYF. CDR3 bases: TGTGCCACCAGCAGACAAAGAGGTGCCAAAAACATTCAGTACTTC. The chain employs TRBV15 and TRBJ2-4; D is unclear. Trimming removed 2 bases from V and 1 base from J, with 9 bases in between. The germline V gene has CDR1 LNHNV and CDR2 YYDKDF (reference sequence). This CDR3 comprises 15 residues.

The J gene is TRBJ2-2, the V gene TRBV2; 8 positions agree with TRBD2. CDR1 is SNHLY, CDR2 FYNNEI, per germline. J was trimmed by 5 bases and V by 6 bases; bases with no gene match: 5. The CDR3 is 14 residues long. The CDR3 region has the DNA TGTGCCAGCAGCCCGGGACTAGGGACCGGGGAGCTGTTTTTT. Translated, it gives CASSPGLGTGELFF.

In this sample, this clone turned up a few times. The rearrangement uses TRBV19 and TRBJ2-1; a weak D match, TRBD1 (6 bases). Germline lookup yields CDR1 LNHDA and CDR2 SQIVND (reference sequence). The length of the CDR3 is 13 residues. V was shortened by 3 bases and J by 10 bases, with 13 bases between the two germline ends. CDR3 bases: TGTGCCAGTAGTATGTGGGGGCAAGGGGAGCAGTTCTTC. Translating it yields CASSMWGQGEQFF. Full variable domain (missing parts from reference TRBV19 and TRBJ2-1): DGGITQSPKYLFRKEGQNVTLSCEQNLNHDAMYWYRQDPGQGLRLIYYSQIVNDFQKGDIAEGYSVSREKKESFPLTVTSAQKNPTAFYLCASSMWGQGEQFFGPGTRLTVL.

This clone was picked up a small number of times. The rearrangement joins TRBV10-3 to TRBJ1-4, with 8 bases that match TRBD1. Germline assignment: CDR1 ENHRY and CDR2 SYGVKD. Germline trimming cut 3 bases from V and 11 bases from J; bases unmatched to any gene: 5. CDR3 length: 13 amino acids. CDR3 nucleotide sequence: TGTGCCATCAGTGATGACAGGGGAGAGAAACTGTTTTTT. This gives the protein CAISDDRGEKLFF.

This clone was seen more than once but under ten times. The CDR3 sequence is CSAAGTANYGYTF. DNA for the CDR3: TGCAGCGCCGCCGGGACAGCTAACTATGGCTACACCTTC. This chain links TRBV29-1 with TRBJ1-2; 7 bases line up with TRBD1. The length of the CDR3 is 13 residues. Germline V CDR1 and CDR2: SQVTM, ANQGSEA. V lost 7 bases to trimming and J lost 0 bases; unmatched junction nucleotides: 5.